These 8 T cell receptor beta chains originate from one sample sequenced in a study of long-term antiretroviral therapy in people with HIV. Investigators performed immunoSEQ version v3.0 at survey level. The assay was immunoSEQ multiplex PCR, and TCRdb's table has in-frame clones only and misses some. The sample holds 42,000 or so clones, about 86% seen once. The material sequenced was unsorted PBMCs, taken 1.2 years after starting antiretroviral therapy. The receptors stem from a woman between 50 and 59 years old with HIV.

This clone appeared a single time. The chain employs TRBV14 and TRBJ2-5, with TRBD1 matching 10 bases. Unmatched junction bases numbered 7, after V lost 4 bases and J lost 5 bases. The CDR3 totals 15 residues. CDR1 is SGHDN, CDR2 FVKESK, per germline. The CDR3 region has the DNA TGTGCCAGCAGCCCACTGACAGGGGGCGCGGAGACCCAGTACTTC. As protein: CASSPLTGGAETQYF.

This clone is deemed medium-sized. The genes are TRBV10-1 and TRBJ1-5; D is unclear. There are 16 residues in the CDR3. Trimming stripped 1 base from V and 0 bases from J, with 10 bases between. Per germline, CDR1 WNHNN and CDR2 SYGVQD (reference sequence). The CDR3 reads CASSEFRYDSNQPQHF. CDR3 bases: TGCGCCAGCAGTGAGTTCCGGTACGATAGCAATCAGCCCCAGCATTTT.

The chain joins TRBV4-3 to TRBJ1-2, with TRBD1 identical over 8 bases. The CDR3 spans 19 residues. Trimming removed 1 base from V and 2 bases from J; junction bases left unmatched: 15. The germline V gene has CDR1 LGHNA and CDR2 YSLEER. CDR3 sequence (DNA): TGCGCCAGCAGCCAAGGGCGTTTGGACAGGGTGAGCCTCAACTATGGCTACACCTTC. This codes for CASSQGRLDRVSLNYGYTF.

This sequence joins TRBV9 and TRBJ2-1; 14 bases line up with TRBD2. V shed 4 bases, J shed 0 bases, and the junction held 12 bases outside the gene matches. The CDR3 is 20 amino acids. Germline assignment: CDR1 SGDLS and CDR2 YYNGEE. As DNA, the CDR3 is TGTGCCAGCAGCCTCCACGGACTAGCGGGGGGCCCGAGCTCCTACAATGAGCAGTTCTTC. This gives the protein CASSLHGLAGGPSSYNEQFF. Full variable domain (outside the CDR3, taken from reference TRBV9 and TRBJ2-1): DSGVTQTPKHLITATGQRVTLRCSPRSGDLSVYWYQQSLDQGLQFLIQYYNGEERAKGNILERFSAQQFPDLHSELNLSSLELGDSALYFCASSLHGLAGGPSSYNEQFFGPGTRLTVL.

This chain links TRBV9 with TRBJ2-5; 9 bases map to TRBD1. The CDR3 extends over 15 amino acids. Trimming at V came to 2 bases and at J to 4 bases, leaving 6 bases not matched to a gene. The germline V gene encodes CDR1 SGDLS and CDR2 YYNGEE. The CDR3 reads CASSVGTGPGETQYF. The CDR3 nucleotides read TGTGCCAGCAGCGTTGGGACAGGGCCGGGAGAGACCCAGTACTTC.

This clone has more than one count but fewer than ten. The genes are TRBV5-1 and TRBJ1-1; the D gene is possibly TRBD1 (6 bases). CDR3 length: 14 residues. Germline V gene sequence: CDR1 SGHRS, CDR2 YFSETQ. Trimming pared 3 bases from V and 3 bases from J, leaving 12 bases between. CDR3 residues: CASSSRGGYTEAFF. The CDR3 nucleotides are TGCGCCAGCAGCTCCAGGGGAGGGTACACTGAAGCTTTCTTT.

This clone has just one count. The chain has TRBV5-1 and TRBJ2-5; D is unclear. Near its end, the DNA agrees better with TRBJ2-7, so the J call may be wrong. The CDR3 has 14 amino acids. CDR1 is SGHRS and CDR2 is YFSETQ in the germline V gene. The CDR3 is CASSLTPDSGEQYF. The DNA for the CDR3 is TGCGCCAGCAGCTTAACACCCGACTCTGGCGAGCAGTACTTC.

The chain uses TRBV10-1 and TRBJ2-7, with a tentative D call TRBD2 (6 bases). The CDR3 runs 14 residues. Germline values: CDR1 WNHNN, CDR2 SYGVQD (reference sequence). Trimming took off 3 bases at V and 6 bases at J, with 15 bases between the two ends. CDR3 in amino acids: CASSDSGDPFEQYF. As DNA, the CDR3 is TGCGCCAGCAGTGATTCGGGGGATCCCTTCGAGCAGTACTTC.